This TCR beta chain appears in the sequencing data of a study of T cells in Graves' hyperthyroidism and ophthalmopathy. Study at large: Sampling of peripheral blood happened at initial diagnosis, prior to any treatment. The study's findings and limits: Ophthalmopathy, as predicted by the model, came a median around 6 months after the prediction.

V was clipped by 3 bases and J by 2 bases; unmatched bases: 2. The CDR3 loop spans 14 amino acids. Germline V CDR1 and CDR2: MDHEN, SYDVKM. Comment on this clonotype: Its antigen remains unknown.

Initially, at the first diagnosis of hyperthyroidism and before any ophthalmopathy symptoms, blood was sampled. Amplified TCR beta CDR3 regions derived from RNA transcripts. During a first-round RT-PCR of the TCR CDR3, the HTBI primer set was used. TCRdb used MiXCR to reprocess the multiplex PCR reads, holding one entry per CDR3 protein. The sample has some 300,000 distinct CDR3 sequences; less than 15% are singletons. The sequence was obtained from a young woman with Graves' hyperthyroidism that later progressed to Graves' ophthalmopathy. J is TRBJ2-7 and V is TRBV28, with 9 bases aligning to TRBD2. The sequenced material came from blood. Here the CDR3 reads CASSFPSGAYEQYF. Here the CDR3 DNA reads TGTGCCAGCAGTTTCCCTAGCGGGGCCTACGAGCAGTACTTC.